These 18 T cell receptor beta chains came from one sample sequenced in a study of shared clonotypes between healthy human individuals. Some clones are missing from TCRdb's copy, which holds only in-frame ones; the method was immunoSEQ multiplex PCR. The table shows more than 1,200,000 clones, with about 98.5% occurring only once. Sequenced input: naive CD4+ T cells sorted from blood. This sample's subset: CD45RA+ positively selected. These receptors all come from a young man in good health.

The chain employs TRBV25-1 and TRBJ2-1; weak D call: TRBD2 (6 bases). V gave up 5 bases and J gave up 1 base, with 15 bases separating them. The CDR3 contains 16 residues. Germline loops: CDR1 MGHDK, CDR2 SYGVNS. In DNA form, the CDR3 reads TGTGCCAGCAGTAATCTCCTAGCGCCTTCCTACAATGAGCAGTTCTTC. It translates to CASSNLLAPSYNEQFF.

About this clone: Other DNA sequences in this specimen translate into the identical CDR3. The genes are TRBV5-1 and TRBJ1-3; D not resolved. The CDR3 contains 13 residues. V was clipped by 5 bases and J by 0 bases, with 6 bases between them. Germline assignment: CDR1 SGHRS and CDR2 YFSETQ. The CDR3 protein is CASRPSSGNTIYF. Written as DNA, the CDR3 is TGCGCCAGCAGGCCGAGCTCTGGAAACACCATATATTTT. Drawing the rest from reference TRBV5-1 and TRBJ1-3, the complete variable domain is KAGVTQTPRYLIKTRGQQVTLSCSPISGHRSVSWYQQTPGQGLQFLFEYFSETQRNKGNFPGRFSGRQFSNSRSEMNVSTLELGDSALYLCASRPSSGNTIYFGEGSWLTVV.

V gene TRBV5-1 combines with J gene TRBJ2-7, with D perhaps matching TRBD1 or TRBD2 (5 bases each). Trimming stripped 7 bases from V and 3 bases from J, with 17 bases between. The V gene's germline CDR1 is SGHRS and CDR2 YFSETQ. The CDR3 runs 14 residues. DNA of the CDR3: TGCGCCAGCGGGGCCTCCGGCGGGTTCTACGAGCAGTACTTC. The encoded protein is CASGASGGFYEQYF.

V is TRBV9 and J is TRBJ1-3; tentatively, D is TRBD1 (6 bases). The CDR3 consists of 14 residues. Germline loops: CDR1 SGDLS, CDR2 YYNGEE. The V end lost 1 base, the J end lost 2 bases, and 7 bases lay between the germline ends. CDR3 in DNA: TGTGCCAGCAGCGTACAGGGGCCTGGAAACACCATATATTTT. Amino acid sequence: CASSVQGPGNTIYF.

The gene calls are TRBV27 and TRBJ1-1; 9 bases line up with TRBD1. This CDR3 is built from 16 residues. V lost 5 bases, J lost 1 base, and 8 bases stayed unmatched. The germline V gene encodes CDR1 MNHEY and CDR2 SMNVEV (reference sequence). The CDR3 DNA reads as TGTGCCAGCAGTAAACGGACAGGGGTGGGGAACACTGAAGCTTTCTTT. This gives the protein CASSKRTGVGNTEAFF.

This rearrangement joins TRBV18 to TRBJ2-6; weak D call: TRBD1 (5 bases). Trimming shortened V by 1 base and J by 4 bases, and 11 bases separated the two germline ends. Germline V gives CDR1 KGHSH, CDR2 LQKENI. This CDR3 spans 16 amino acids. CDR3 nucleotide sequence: TGTGCCAGCTCACCACTCAGGGCAGGAGGGGCCAACGTCCTGACTTTC. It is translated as CASSPLRAGGANVLTF.

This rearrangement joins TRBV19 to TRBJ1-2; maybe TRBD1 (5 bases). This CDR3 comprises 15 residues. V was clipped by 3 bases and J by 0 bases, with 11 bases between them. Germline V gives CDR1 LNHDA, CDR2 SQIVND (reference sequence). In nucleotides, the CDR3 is TGTGCCAGTAGTATCGGGACGGATGCTAACTATGGCTACACCTTC. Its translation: CASSIGTDANYGYTF.

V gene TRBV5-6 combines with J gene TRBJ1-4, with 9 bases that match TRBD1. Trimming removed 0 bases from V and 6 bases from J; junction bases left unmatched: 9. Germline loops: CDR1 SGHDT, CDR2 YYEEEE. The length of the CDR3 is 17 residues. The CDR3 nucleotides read TGTGCCAGCAGCTTGGGTACGGCGGGACAGGGCTATGAAAAACTGTTTTTT. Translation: CASSLGTAGQGYEKLFF.

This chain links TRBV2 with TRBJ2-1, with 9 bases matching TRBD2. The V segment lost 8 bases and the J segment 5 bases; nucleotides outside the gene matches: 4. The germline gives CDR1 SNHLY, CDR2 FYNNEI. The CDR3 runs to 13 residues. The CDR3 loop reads CASWTSENNEQFF. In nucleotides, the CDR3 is TGTGCCAGCTGGACTAGCGAGAACAATGAGCAGTTCTTC.

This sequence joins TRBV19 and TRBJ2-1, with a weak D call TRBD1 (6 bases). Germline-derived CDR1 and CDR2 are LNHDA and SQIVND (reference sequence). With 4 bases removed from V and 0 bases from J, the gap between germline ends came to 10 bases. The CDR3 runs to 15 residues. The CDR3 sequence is CASSRTGSSYNEQFF. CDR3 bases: TGTGCCAGTAGTAGAACAGGGAGCTCCTACAATGAGCAGTTCTTC.

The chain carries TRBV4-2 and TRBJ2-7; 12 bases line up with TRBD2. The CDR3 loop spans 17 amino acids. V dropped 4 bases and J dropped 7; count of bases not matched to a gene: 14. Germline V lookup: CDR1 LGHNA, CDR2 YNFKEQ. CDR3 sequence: CASSRQTLGLAGGEQYF. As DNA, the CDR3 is TGTGCCAGCAGCCGACAAACGTTGGGACTAGCGGGTGGTGAGCAGTACTTC.

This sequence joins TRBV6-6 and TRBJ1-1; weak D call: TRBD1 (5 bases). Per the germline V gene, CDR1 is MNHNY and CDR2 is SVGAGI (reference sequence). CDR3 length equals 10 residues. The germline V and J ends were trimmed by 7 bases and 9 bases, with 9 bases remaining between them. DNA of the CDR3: TGTGCCAGCACGGGGGGGAAAGCTTTCTTT. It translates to CASTGGKAFF.

CDR3 sequence (DNA): TGTGCCAGCAGCTTACAGGATTTGGGCAATCAGCCCCAGCATTTT. Encoded protein: CASSLQDLGNQPQHF. The gene calls are TRBV7-2 and TRBJ1-5; D remains unclear. Germline-derived CDR1 and CDR2 are SGHTA and FQGNSA. Between the trimmed V and J ends, which lost 2 bases and 2 bases, there was a span of 10 bases. The CDR3 sequence is 15 residues long. Using reference TRBV7-2 and TRBJ1-5 for the parts outside the CDR3, the full variable domain is GAGVSQSPSNKVTEKGKDVELRCDPISGHTALYWYRQSLGQGLEFLIYFQGNSAPDKSGLPSDRFSAERTGGSVSTLTIQRTQQEDSAVYLCASSLQDLGNQPQHFGDGTRLSIL.

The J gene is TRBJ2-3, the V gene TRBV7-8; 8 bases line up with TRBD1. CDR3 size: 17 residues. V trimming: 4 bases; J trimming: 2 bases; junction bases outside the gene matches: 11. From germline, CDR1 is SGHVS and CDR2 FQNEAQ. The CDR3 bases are TGTGCCAGCAGCTCCCGACCTGGGACAGGCCTCACAGATACGCAGTATTTT. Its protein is CASSSRPGTGLTDTQYF.

The CDR3 DNA reads TGTGCCAGCAGCCCCCGGACCTTTGGACAGACCCAGTACTTC. Translating gives CASSPRTFGQTQYF. V usage is TRBV11-2 and J usage is TRBJ2-5; D is ambiguous. Trimming left V 5 bases short and J 6 bases short, with 16 bases between. The germline gives CDR1 SGHAT, CDR2 FQNNGV. The CDR3 length is 14 residues.

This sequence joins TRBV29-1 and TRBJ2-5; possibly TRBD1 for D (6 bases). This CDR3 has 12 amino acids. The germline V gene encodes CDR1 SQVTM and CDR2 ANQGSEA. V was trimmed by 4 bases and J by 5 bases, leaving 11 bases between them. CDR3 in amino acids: CSVGWGPETQYF. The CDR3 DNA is TGCAGCGTTGGCTGGGGGCCGGAGACCCAGTACTTC.

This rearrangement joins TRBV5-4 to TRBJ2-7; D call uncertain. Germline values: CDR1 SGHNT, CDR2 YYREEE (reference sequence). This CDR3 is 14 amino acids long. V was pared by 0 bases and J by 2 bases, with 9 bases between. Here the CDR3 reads CASSLVTEPYEQYF. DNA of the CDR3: TGTGCCAGCAGCTTGGTTACAGAACCCTACGAGCAGTACTTC.

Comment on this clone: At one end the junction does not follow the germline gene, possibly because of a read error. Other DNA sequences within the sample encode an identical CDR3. This CDR3 reads CASSLRDLNQPQHF. CDR3 sequence (DNA): TGTGCCAGCTCGCTCCGGGACCTCAATCAGCCCCAACATTTT. The V gene is TRBV18, the J gene TRBJ1-5; TRBD1 is a possible D gene (5 bases). Germline-derived CDR1 and CDR2 are KGHSH and LQKENI. This CDR3 has 14 residues.